The rows below give T cell receptor beta chains drawn from one sample of a study of blood T cell repertoires in COVID-19. Sequencing used immunoSEQ multiplex PCR; TCRdb keeps in-frame clones, though not all of them. This table holds fewer than 100,000 clones, over 75% found once. Input material: peripheral blood. The receptors originated from a man aged 50 to 59 with COVID-19, enrolled during active disease. Each CDR3 is given with its conserved first and last residue. A D gene is named only where the DNA matches it firmly. Size tells how often a clone was seen (once, few, many) or the class of an expanded clone, and some rows leave it out.

J: TRBJ2-1; V: TRBV27; size: .; D: .; DNA: TGTGCCAGCAGTCTGAGACTACTCGCTGGGAGCAATGAGCAGTTCTTC; CDR3: CASSLRLLAGSNEQFF
J: TRBJ1-1; V: TRBV18; size: once; D: TRBD1; DNA: TGTGCCTGCTTCAGGGGGCGGATGAACACTGAAGCTTTCTTT; CDR3: CACFRGRMNTEAFF
J: TRBJ1-4; V: TRBV14; size: .; D: TRBD1; DNA: TGTGCCAGCAGCCACCCCCGACAGGGGGAAGAAAAACTGTTTTTT; CDR3: CASSHPRQGEEKLFF
J: TRBJ2-5; V: TRBV28; size: .; D: .; DNA: TGTGCCAGCAGTTTAACTAGCCCCCAGTACTTC; CDR3: CASSLTSPQYF
J: TRBJ2-7; V: TRBV28; size: .; D: TRBD2; DNA: TGTGCCCGCAGTCGGGGGGGGAGGGGGAGAGAGCAGTACTTC; CDR3: CARSRGGRGREQYF
J: TRBJ2-5; V: TRBV10-2; size: .; D: TRBD1; DNA: TGCGCCAGCAGAGACAGGGTATCGGAGACCCAGTACTTC; CDR3: CASRDRVSETQYF
J: TRBJ1-1; V: TRBV4-1; size: .; D: .; DNA: TGCGCCAGCAGCCAAGGCGGCGGGAGAACTGAAGCTTTCTTT; CDR3: CASSQGGGRTEAFF
J: TRBJ1-4; V: TRBV4-1; size: .; D: .; DNA: TGCGCCAGCAGGGGGGGGCTAAATGAAAAACTGTTTTTT; CDR3: CASRGGLNEKLFF
J: TRBJ2-7; V: TRBV14; size: .; D: .; DNA: TGTGCCAGCAGCCAAGACTGGAATAGCGACTACGAGCAGTACTTC; CDR3: CASSQDWNSDYEQYF
J: TRBJ1-1; V: TRBV6-7; size: .; D: .; DNA: TGTGCCAGCAGTTACTGGGCAGTTGAAGCTTTCTTT; CDR3: CASSYWAVEAFF
J: TRBJ2-5; V: TRBV19; size: once; D: TRBD1; DNA: TGTGCCAGTAGGCGGGACAGGGGGCAAGAGACCCAGTACTTC; CDR3: CASRRDRGQETQYF
J: TRBJ2-7; V: TRBV5-1; size: .; D: .; DNA: TGCGCCAGCAGCCGCGCATCGGGTGACCTTGCCTACGAGCAGTACTTC; CDR3: CASSRASGDLAYEQYF
J: TRBJ2-1; V: TRBV6-4; size: .; D: TRBD2; DNA: TGTGCCAGCAGTGACCGTTTCGGGACTAAGCAGTTCTTC; CDR3: CASSDRFGTKQFF
J: TRBJ2-1; V: TRBV4-3; size: .; D: .; DNA: TGCGCCAGCAGCCAAGAGGGCAGGGGTAATGAGCAGTTCTTC; CDR3: CASSQEGRGNEQFF
J: TRBJ2-6; V: TRBV6-2/TRBV6-3; size: .; D: .; DNA: TGTGCCAGCAGTTACGACAGCTCTGGGGCCAACGTCCTGACTTTC; CDR3: CASSYDSSGANVLTF